Presented here are 21 T cell receptor beta chains from one specimen sequenced in a study of shared T cell receptors in the human thymus. Data came from immunoSEQ multiplex PCR; TCRdb stores just in-frame clones and leaves some out. This table holds 720,000 or so clones, approximately 83% found once. The data also belong to a second study, concerning human thymus T cells.

Sequencing input: thymocytes. Receptor source: a girl under two years old with a congenital heart defect.

This chain uses TRBV7-8 with TRBJ1-2, with D hard to call. Trimming stripped 8 bases from V and 3 bases from J, with 16 bases between. The CDR3 spans 14 residues. Germline assignment: CDR1 SGHVS and CDR2 FQNEAQ. The CDR3 nucleotides read TGTGCCAGCCCAAAGGACGGGAGGTACTATGGCTACACCTTC. Translated, it gives CASPKDGRYYGYTF.

This chain connects TRBV5-6 to TRBJ2-7, with TRBD2 as a possible D gene (5 bases). Germline CDR1 reads SGHDT; CDR2 reads YYEEEE. The CDR3 totals 16 residues. Trimming shortened V by 4 bases and J by 1 base, and 18 bases separated the two germline ends. The CDR3 coding sequence is TGTGCCAGCAGCAGCTCCGGGGTGGGTCATTCCTACGAGCAGTACTTC. Its translation is CASSSSGVGHSYEQYF.

The chain carries TRBV7-9 and TRBJ1-1, with 9 bases that match TRBD1. Germline V lookup: CDR1 SEHNR, CDR2 FQNEAQ (reference sequence). The CDR3 has 14 amino acids. Germline trimming cut 1 base from V and 3 bases from J; bases unmatched to any gene: 0. CDR3 protein: CASSLGQGDTEAFF. The DNA of the CDR3 is TGTGCCAGCAGCTTAGGACAGGGGGACACTGAAGCTTTCTTT. Together with reference TRBV7-9 and TRBJ1-1, the CDR3 gives the full variable domain: DTGVSQNPRHKITKRGQNVTFRCDPISEHNRLYWYRQTLGQGPEFLTYFQNEAQLEKSRLLSDRFSAERPKGSFSTLEIQRTEQGDSAMYLCASSLGQGDTEAFFGQGTRLTVV.

The V call is TRBV19, the J call TRBJ2-2, with D maybe TRBD1 (6 bases). Germline assignment: CDR1 LNHDA and CDR2 SQIVND (reference sequence). This CDR3 spans 17 amino acids. Trimming left V 7 bases short and J 3 bases short, with 21 bases between. The CDR3 sequence is CASILVGRGLDTGELFF. The CDR3 nucleotides are TGTGCCAGTATTCTGGTGGGCAGGGGCCTCGACACCGGGGAGCTGTTTTTT.

The chain links TRBV9 to TRBJ1-4; TRBD1 aligns across 10 bases. Losses at the gene ends were 4 bases for V and 13 bases for J; bases not matched to a gene: 13. The CDR3 is made up of 15 amino acids. The V gene's germline CDR1 is SGDLS and CDR2 YYNGEE. The CDR3 loop reads CASSRGGWRDRGLFF. The CDR3 DNA reads as TGTGCCAGCAGCAGAGGTGGCTGGCGGGACAGGGGACTGTTTTTT.

The V and J genes are TRBV2 and TRBJ2-5, with 10 bases fitting TRBD2. The CDR3 is 18 residues long. V lost 2 bases, J lost 1 base, and 10 bases stayed unmatched. Germline V gene lookup returns CDR1 SNHLY and CDR2 FYNNEI. In nucleotides, the CDR3 is TGTGCCAGCAGTGAACTGGGGGGGACTAGCGACGTCCAAGAGACCCAGTACTTC. It is translated as CASSELGGTSDVQETQYF.

This clone has only a few counts. This chain uses TRBV5-1 with TRBJ1-1; 10 bases agree with TRBD1. CDR3 size: 18 residues. V lost 2 bases to trimming and J lost 4 bases; unmatched junction nucleotides: 14. CDR1 is SGHRS, CDR2 YFSETQ, per germline. The CDR3 reads CASSFGTGDGLRGTEAFF. The DNA of the CDR3 is TGCGCCAGCAGCTTCGGGACAGGGGATGGGTTGAGAGGCACTGAAGCTTTCTTT.

The rearrangement links TRBV11-3 to TRBJ2-1, with TRBD2 identical over 7 bases. CDR1 is SGHNT and CDR2 is YENEEA in the germline V gene. The CDR3 spans 13 residues. J lost 15 bases, V lost 4 bases, and 12 bases had no gene match. CDR3 sequence reads: CASSSLSSGGVFF. CDR3 bases: TGTGCCAGCAGCTCCCTATCTAGCGGAGGAGTGTTCTTC.

The gene calls are TRBV15 and TRBJ2-3, with 14 bases aligning to TRBD2. This CDR3 contains 20 residues. Germline CDR1 reads LNHNV; CDR2 reads YYDKDF (reference sequence). The V gene end was trimmed by 1 base and the J gene end by 3 bases; junction bases not matched to a gene: 12. CDR3 protein: CATSRAPGLAGAWGTDTQYF. In DNA, the CDR3 is TGTGCCACCAGCAGAGCCCCGGGACTAGCGGGGGCATGGGGTACAGATACGCAGTATTTT.

This clone appeared a few times. Other nucleotide sequences from this sample produce the same CDR3. The gene calls are TRBV2 and TRBJ1-1; D ambiguous. Trimming took off 6 bases at V and 5 bases at J, with 4 bases between the two ends. The CDR3 is 10 amino acids. The germline V gene encodes CDR1 SNHLY and CDR2 FYNNEI. CDR3 in DNA: TGTGCCAGCAGCCAAACTGAAGCTTTCTTT. Translating it yields CASSQTEAFF.

In its sample, this clone was seen a few times. A read error may account for a junction end that differs from germline. The chain recombines TRBV20-1 with TRBJ1-2; TRBD1 aligns across 7 bases. CDR3 length equals 9 residues. Germline lookup yields CDR1 DFQATT and CDR2 SNEGSKA (reference sequence). The CDR3 sequence: CSASRTGYF. In nucleotides, the CDR3 is TGCAGTGCTAGTCGGACAGGATACTTC.

V and J are TRBV7-9 and TRBJ1-2; 7 nucleotides align to TRBD1. The V and J ends lost 0 bases and 3 bases, in that order; junction bases with no gene match: 7. Per the germline V gene, CDR1 is SEHNR and CDR2 is FQNEAQ (reference sequence). The CDR3 runs 16 residues. The CDR3 region is CASSLAVPDRHYGYTF. DNA for the CDR3: TGTGCCAGCAGCTTAGCGGTCCCGGACAGGCACTATGGCTACACCTTC.

The gene calls are TRBV11-2 and TRBJ1-1; D might be TRBD1 (6 bases). The CDR3 runs to 14 residues. The ends were cut back, 4 bases at V and 1 base at J, with 10 bases in the middle. The germline V gene has CDR1 SGHAT and CDR2 FQNNGV. The CDR3 reads CASSSWTENTEAFF. For the CDR3, the DNA is TGTGCCAGCAGCTCCTGGACAGAGAACACTGAAGCTTTCTTT. Full variable domain (missing parts from reference TRBV11-2 and TRBJ1-1): EAGVAQSPRYKIIEKRQSVAFWCNPISGHATLYWYQQILGQGPKLLIQFQNNGVVDDSQLPKDRFSAERLKGVDSTLKIQPAKLEDSAVYLCASSSWTENTEAFFGQGTRLTVV.

This chain joins TRBV10-3 and TRBJ1-1; TRBD1 aligns across 9 bases. The V and J ends lost 2 bases and 4 bases, in that order; junction bases with no gene match: 8. This CDR3 is 16 amino acids long. Germline loops: CDR1 ENHRY, CDR2 SYGVKD. CDR3 loop: CAISEPWTGEGTEAFF. The CDR3 DNA reads TGTGCCATCAGTGAGCCCTGGACAGGGGAAGGCACTGAAGCTTTCTTT.

The CDR3 region has the DNA TGCAGCGTTGACAGGGGACAGGGGCGGGGCACTGAAGCTTTCTTT. It yields the protein CSVDRGQGRGTEAFF. This chain joins TRBV29-1 and TRBJ1-1; 10 bases fit TRBD1. V gave up 3 bases and J gave up 4 bases; unmatched junction bases: 8. The CDR3 extends over 15 amino acids. Germline CDR1 SQVTM, CDR2 ANQGSEA.

This chain joins TRBV7-9 and TRBJ2-6; D is possibly TRBD1 (6 bases). CDR3 length: 15 amino acids. Germline CDR1 reads SEHNR; CDR2 reads FQNEAQ (reference sequence). V lost 5 bases and J 1 base, leaving 9 bases between the germline ends. This chain's CDR3 is CASSLTGSGANVLTF. The DNA of the CDR3 is TGTGCCAGCAGCCTTACAGGGTCTGGGGCCAACGTCCTGACTTTC. The full variable domain, in which reference TRBV7-9 and TRBJ2-6 provide the parts outside the CDR3, is DTGVSQNPRHKITKRGQNVTFRCDPISEHNRLYWYRQTLGQGPEFLTYFQNEAQLEKSRLLSDRFSAERPKGSFSTLEIQRTEQGDSAMYLCASSLTGSGANVLTFGAGSRLTVL.

The J gene is TRBJ2-7, the V gene TRBV7-4, with 8 nucleotides matching TRBD2. The CDR3 has 16 amino acids. Germline V gives CDR1 SGHVT, CDR2 SQSDAQ. With V trimmed by 5 bases and J by 2 bases, 11 bases remained unmatched. The CDR3 region is CASSVPGTRWAYEQYF. CDR3 coding DNA: TGTGCCAGCAGCGTGCCCGGGACTAGATGGGCCTACGAGCAGTACTTC.

This chain connects TRBV27 to TRBJ2-2; 12 bases line up with TRBD2. Trimming cost V 4 bases and J 1 base; bases outside gene matches: 4. Germline V gene lookup returns CDR1 MNHEY and CDR2 SMNVEV (reference sequence). This CDR3 contains 17 residues. The CDR3 nucleotides read TGTGCCAGCAGTTCTAGCGGGGGGGCCCGGAACACCGGGGAGCTGTTTTTT. Encoded protein: CASSSSGGARNTGELFF.

This clone turned up a few times. The V and J genes are TRBV5-6 and TRBJ1-3; D gene ambiguous. CDR3 length: 17 amino acids. Between the trimmed V and J ends, which lost 0 bases and 4 bases, there was a span of 17 bases. The germline CDR1 and CDR2 sequences are SGHDT and YYEEEE. The CDR3 DNA is TGTGCCAGCAGCTTGGTCCCATGGGCTACGTCCGGAAACACCATATATTTT. Encoded protein: CASSLVPWATSGNTIYF.

The chain joins TRBV4-2 to TRBJ1-1, with TRBD1 as a possible D gene (6 bases). Germline CDR1 reads LGHNA; CDR2 reads YNFKEQ. V was cut by 1 base and J by 4 bases, with 16 bases left in between. The CDR3 length is 16 residues. Written as DNA, the CDR3 is TGTGCCAGCAGCCAAGGGAGGGGGAGGGATGGCACTGAAGCTTTCTTT. This sequence encodes CASSQGRGRDGTEAFF.

The V gene is TRBV27, the J gene TRBJ2-5, with 7 bases fitting TRBD1. The junction had 13 bases not matched to a gene; V was cut back by 5 bases and J by 1 base. The CDR3 covers 17 residues. The V gene's germline CDR1 is MNHEY and CDR2 SMNVEV (reference sequence). CDR3 nucleotide sequence: TGTGCCAGCAGTCTCCGTGGGACAGCCCAGGCCCAAGAGACCCAGTACTTC. Protein: CASSLRGTAQAQETQYF.